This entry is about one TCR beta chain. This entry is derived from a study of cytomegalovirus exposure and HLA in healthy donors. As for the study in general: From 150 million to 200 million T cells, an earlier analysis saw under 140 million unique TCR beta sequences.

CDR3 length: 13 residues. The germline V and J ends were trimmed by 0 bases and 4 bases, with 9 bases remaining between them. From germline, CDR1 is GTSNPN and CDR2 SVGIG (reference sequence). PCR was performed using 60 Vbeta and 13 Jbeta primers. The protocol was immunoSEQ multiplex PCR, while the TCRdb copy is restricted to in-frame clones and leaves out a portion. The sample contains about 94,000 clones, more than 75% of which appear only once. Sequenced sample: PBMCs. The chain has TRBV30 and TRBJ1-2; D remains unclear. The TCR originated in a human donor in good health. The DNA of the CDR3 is TGTGCCTGGAGTGTGCCCGGGGTCTATGGCTACACCTTC. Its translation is CAWSVPGVYGYTF.